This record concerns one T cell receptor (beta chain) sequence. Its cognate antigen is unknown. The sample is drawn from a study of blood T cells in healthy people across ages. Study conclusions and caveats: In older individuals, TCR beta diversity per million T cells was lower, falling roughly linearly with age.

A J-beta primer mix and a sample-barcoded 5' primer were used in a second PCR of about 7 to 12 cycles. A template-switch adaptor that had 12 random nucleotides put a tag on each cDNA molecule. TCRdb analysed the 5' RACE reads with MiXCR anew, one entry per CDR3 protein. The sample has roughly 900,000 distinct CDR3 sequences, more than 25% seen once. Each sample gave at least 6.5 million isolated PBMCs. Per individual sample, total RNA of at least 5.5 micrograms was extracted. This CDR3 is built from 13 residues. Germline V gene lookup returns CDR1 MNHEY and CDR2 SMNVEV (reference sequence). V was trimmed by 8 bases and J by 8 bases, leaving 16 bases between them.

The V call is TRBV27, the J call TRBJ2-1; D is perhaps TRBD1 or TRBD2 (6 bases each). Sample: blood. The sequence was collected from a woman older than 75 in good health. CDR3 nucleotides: TGTGCCAGCGGGGGGCCCCGTATCGATGAGCAGTTCTTC. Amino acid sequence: CASGGPRIDEQFF.